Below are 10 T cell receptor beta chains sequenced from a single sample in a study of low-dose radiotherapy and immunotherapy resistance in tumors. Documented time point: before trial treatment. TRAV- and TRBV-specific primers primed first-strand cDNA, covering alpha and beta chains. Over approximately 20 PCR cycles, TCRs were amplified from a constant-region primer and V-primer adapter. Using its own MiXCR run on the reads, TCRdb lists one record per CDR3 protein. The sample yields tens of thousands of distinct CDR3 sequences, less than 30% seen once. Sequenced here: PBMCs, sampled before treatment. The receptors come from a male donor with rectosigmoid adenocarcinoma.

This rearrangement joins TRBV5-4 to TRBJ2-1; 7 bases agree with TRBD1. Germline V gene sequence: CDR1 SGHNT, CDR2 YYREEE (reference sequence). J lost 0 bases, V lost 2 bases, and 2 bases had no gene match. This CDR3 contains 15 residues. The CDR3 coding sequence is TGTGCCAGCAGCTTACAGGGGAGCTCCTACAATGAGCAGTTCTTC. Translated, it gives CASSLQGSSYNEQFF. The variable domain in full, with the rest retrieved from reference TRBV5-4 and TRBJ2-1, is ETGVTQSPTHLIKTRGQQVTLRCSSQSGHNTVSWYQQALGQGPQFIFQYYREEENGRGNFPPRFSGLQFPNYSSELNVNALELDDSALYLCASSLQGSSYNEQFFGPGTRLTVL.

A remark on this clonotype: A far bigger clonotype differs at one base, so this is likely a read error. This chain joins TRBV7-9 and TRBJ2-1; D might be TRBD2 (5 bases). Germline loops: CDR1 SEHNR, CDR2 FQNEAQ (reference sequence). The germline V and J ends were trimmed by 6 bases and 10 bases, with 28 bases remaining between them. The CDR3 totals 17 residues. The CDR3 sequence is CASSPYPWRPSSYEQFF. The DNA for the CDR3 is TGTGCCAGCAGTCCCTATCCCTGGCGCCCTAGCTCCTACGAGCAGTTCTTC. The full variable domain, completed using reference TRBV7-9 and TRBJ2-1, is DTGVSQNPRHKITKRGQNVTFRCDPISEHNRLYWYRQTLGQGPEFLTYFQNEAQLEKSRLLSDRFSAERPKGSFSTLEIQRTEQGDSAMYLCASSPYPWRPSSYEQFFGPGTRLTVL.

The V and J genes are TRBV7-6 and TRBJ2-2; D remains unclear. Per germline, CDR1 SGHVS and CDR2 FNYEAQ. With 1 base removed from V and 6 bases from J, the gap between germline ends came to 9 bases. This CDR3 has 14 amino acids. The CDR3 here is CASSLEVGSGELFF. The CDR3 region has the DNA TGTGCCAGCAGCTTAGAGGTGGGCTCCGGGGAGCTGTTTTTT.

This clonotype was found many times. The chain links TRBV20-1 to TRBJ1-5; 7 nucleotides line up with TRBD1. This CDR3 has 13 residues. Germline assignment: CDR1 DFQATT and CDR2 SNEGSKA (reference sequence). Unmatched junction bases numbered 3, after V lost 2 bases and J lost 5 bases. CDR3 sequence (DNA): TGCAGTGCTAGAATGCAGGGGGATCAGCCCCAGCATTTT. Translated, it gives CSARMQGDQPQHF.

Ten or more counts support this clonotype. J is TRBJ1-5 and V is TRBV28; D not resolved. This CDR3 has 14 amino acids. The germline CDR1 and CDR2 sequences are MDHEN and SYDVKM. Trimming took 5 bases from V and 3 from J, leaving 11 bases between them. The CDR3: CASSPERLNQPQHF. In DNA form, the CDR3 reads TGTGCCAGCAGTCCGGAGCGGCTCAATCAGCCCCAGCATTTT. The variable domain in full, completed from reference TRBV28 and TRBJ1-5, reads DVKVTQSSRYLVKRTGEKVFLECVQDMDHENMFWYRQDPGLGLRLIYFSYDVKMKEKGDIPEGYSVSREKKERFSLILESASTNQTSMYLCASSPERLNQPQHFGDGTRLSIL.

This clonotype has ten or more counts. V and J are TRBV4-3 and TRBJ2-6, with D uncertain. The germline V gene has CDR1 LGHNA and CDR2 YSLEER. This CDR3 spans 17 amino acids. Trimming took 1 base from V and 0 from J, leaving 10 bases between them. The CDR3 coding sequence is TGCGCCAGCAGCCAAGCGAGACGCCACTCTGGGGCCAACGTCCTGACTTTC. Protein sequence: CASSQARRHSGANVLTF.

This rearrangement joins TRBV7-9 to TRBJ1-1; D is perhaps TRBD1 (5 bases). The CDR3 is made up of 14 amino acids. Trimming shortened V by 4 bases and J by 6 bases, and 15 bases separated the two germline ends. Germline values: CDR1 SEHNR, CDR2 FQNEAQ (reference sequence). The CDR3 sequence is CASSSRQGVAEAFF. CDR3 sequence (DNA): TGTGCCAGCAGCTCCCGGCAGGGCGTCGCTGAAGCTTTCTTT.

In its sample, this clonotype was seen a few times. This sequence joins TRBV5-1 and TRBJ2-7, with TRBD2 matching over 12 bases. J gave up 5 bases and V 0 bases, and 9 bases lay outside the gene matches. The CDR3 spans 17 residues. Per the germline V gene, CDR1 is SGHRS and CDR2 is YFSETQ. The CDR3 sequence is CASSLVASGGAVNEQYF. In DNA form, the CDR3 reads TGCGCCAGCAGCTTGGTCGCTAGCGGGGGGGCCGTAAACGAGCAGTACTTC.

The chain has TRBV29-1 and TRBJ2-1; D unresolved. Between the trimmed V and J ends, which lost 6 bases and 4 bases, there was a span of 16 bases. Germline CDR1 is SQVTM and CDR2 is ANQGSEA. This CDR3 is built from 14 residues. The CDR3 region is CSVTPKVGYNEQFF. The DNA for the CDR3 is TGCAGCGTCACACCTAAGGTCGGATACAATGAGCAGTTCTTC.

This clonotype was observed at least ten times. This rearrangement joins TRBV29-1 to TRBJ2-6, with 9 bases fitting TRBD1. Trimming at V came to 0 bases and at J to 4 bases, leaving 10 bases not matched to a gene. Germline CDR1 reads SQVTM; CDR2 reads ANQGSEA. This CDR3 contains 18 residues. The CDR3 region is CSVEDGRDRATGANVLTF. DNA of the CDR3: TGCAGCGTTGAAGATGGGCGGGACAGGGCTACAGGGGCCAACGTCCTGACTTTC.